Below, 32 T cell receptor beta chains from the same sample are listed, as sequenced in a study of shared clonotypes between healthy human individuals. This table comes from immunoSEQ multiplex PCR, and its TCRdb copy is limited to in-frame clones, with some not included. This sample has a few hundred thousand clones, with around 90% found just once. Sequencing was carried out using memory CD8+ T cells sorted from blood. The sample's subset: CD45RO+ cells pooled with CCR7-negative TemRA cells. These receptors were collected from a man aged 18 to 35 in good health.

The V gene is TRBV5-6, the J gene TRBJ1-5; D not resolved. In germline, CDR1 is SGHDT, CDR2 YYEEEE. The CDR3 spans 17 residues. Trimming shortened V by 1 base and J by 2 bases, and 16 bases separated the two germline ends. The CDR3 is CASSLRLEGRGNQPQHF. CDR3 sequence (DNA): TGTGCCAGCAGCTTGCGGTTAGAAGGGCGAGGCAATCAGCCCCAGCATTTT. Drawing the rest from reference TRBV5-6 and TRBJ1-5, the complete variable domain is DAGVTQSPTHLIKTRGQQVTLRCSPKSGHDTVSWYQQALGQGPQFIFQYYEEEERQRGNFPDRFSGHQFPNYSSELNVNALLLGDSALYLCASSLRLEGRGNQPQHFGDGTRLSIL.

CDR3 in amino acids: CASSWRGSSYEQYF. The CDR3, as DNA: TGCGCCAGCAGCTGGCGGGGGAGCTCCTACGAGCAGTACTTC. The rearrangement links TRBV5-1 to TRBJ2-7; 7 bases map to TRBD2. The CDR3 is made up of 14 amino acids. CDR1 is SGHRS and CDR2 is YFSETQ in the germline V gene. V was clipped by 3 bases and J by 0 bases; unmatched bases: 3.

The J gene is TRBJ1-1, the V gene TRBV7-9; D not certain. Trimming removed 0 bases at V and 6 bases at J, with 14 bases between. CDR3 length equals 15 residues. Germline CDR1 reads SEHNR; CDR2 reads FQNEAQ (reference sequence). The CDR3 nucleotides are TGTGCCAGCAGCTTAGCTTTGGGCAGCAACGCTGAAGCTTTCTTT. Amino acid sequence: CASSLALGSNAEAFF.

Notes on this clone: Since a much larger clone is just one base distant, this may be a read error. The chain uses TRBV5-1 and TRBJ2-1; unclear D gene. CDR3 length: 13 residues. V was cut by 0 bases and J by 4 bases, with 5 bases left in between. Germline-derived CDR1 and CDR2 are SGHRS and YFSETQ. The CDR3 is CASSLEHYNEQFF. The CDR3 nucleotides are TGCGCCAGCAGCTTGGAGCATTACAATGAGCAGTTCTTC.

This clone appeared once. For the CDR3, the DNA is TGTGCCAGCAGTGAAGTCAGTCCGGAGACCCAGTACTTC. Its protein is CASSEVSPETQYF. The chain has TRBV25-1 and TRBJ2-5; D is undetermined. V was cut by 2 bases and J by 5 bases, with 9 bases left in between. The CDR3 extends over 13 amino acids. CDR1 and CDR2 from the germline V gene are MGHDK and SYGVNS.

V gene TRBV30 combines with J gene TRBJ2-7; 12 bases agree with TRBD2. CDR3 length: 13 residues. CDR1 and CDR2 from the germline V gene are GTSNPN and SVGIG (reference sequence). With V trimmed by 7 bases and J by 5 bases, 6 bases remained unmatched. The CDR3 protein is CASATSGSHEQYF. The CDR3 coding sequence is TGTGCCTCGGCGACTAGCGGGAGCCACGAGCAGTACTTC.

The chain combines TRBV10-3 with TRBJ2-3, with 11 bases lining up with TRBD2. The ends lost 0 bases at V and 9 bases at J; junction bases unmatched: 11. CDR3 length: 17 amino acids. Germline V gene sequence: CDR1 ENHRY, CDR2 SYGVKD. This CDR3 reads CAISESVSGRVIRTQYF. CDR3 nucleotide sequence: TGTGCCATCAGTGAGTCTGTTAGCGGGAGGGTGATAAGAACGCAGTATTTT.

CDR3 coding DNA: TGTGCCAGCAGTGAAGATGGTTTACTGGTGTGGTTCTACGAGCAGTACTTC. This translates into CASSEDGLLVWFYEQYF. The V and J genes are TRBV6-1 and TRBJ2-7; D call uncertain. Germline CDR1 MNHNS, CDR2 SASEGT. V lost 1 base and J lost 3, with 19 bases in between. This CDR3 contains 17 residues.

This rearrangement joins TRBV6-6 to TRBJ1-1; TRBD1 matches 9 bases. CDR1 is MNHNY and CDR2 is SVGAGI in the germline V gene (reference sequence). The ends lost 5 bases at V and 6 bases at J; junction bases unmatched: 10. The CDR3 spans 15 residues. Here the CDR3 reads CASSRDRVPFAEAFF. Here the CDR3 DNA reads TGTGCCAGCAGTCGGGACAGGGTACCCTTCGCTGAAGCTTTCTTT.

The rearrangement uses TRBV7-8 and TRBJ1-5, with D unclear. CDR1 and CDR2 from the germline V gene are SGHVS and FQNEAQ. This CDR3 spans 16 amino acids. The V end lost 2 bases, the J end lost 0 bases, and 11 bases lay between the germline ends. In DNA, the CDR3 is TGTGCCAGCAGCTTAACGGTGAGCTATAGCAATCAGCCCCAGCATTTT. Protein: CASSLTVSYSNQPQHF.

The chain uses TRBV13 and TRBJ2-7, with D perhaps matching TRBD1 or TRBD2 (5 bases each). The germline gives CDR1 PRHDT, CDR2 FYEKMQ (reference sequence). Trimming stripped 4 bases from V and 3 bases from J, with 19 bases between. The CDR3 runs 16 residues. The CDR3 DNA follows: TGTGCCAGCAGCTCCTTGACTGGGACCCTGTTCTACGAGCAGTACTTC. This gives the protein CASSSLTGTLFYEQYF. Full variable domain (remainder filled in from reference TRBV13 and TRBJ2-7): AAGVIQSPRHLIKEKRETATLKCYPIPRHDTVYWYQQGPGQDPQFLISFYEKMQSDKGSIPDRFSAQQFSDYHSELNMSSLELGDSALYFCASSSLTGTLFYEQYFGPGTRLTVT.

V and J are TRBV30 and TRBJ1-2; D gene uncertain. The germline V and J ends were trimmed by 2 bases and 6 bases, with 10 bases remaining between them. CDR3 length: 12 residues. The germline gives CDR1 GTSNPN, CDR2 SVGIG (reference sequence). The CDR3 reads CAWSQGNDGYTF. The CDR3 DNA follows: TGTGCCTGGAGTCAAGGGAACGATGGCTACACCTTC.

V is TRBV28 and J is TRBJ2-4; 10 bases align to TRBD1. Germline-derived CDR1 and CDR2 are MDHEN and SYDVKM. CDR3 length equals 15 residues. With 5 bases clipped from V and 8 bases from J, the junction kept 9 bases outside the gene matches. CDR3 DNA sequence: TGTGCCAGCAGTACAATTGGGACAGGGGAGGACATTCAGTACTTC. This gives the protein CASSTIGTGEDIQYF.

This chain joins TRBV10-3 and TRBJ2-1; D not certain. V shed 0 bases and J shed 4 bases, with 7 bases lying between them. Germline assignment: CDR1 ENHRY and CDR2 SYGVKD. This CDR3 region has 14 residues. CDR3 amino acids: CAISESSIYNEQFF. The CDR3 DNA reads as TGTGCCATCAGTGAGTCTTCGATTTACAATGAGCAGTTCTTC.

V gene TRBV15 combines with J gene TRBJ1-2; 9 bases map to TRBD1. Unmatched junction bases numbered 12, after V lost 3 bases and J lost 4 bases. In germline, CDR1 is LNHNV, CDR2 YYDKDF (reference sequence). The CDR3 loop spans 17 amino acids. The CDR3 coding sequence is TGTGCCACCAGCAGTCTACCCTGGGACAGGGCCCTCTATGGCTACACCTTC. This translates into CATSSLPWDRALYGYTF.

This clone appeared a single time. V usage is TRBV4-2 and J usage is TRBJ1-4, with TRBD1 as a possible D gene (5 bases). CDR3 length: 17 amino acids. CDR1 LGHNA and CDR2 YNFKEQ come from the germline V gene. V dropped 0 bases and J dropped 6 bases, with 17 bases sitting between them. The CDR3, as DNA: TGTGCCAGCAGCCAAGATCAGTATGGTGGGGGAGATGAAAAACTGTTTTTT. This gives the protein CASSQDQYGGGDEKLFF.

The V call is TRBV10-2, the J call TRBJ2-7; 7 nucleotides line up with TRBD1. Looked up from germline, CDR1 is WSHSY and CDR2 is SAAADI. This CDR3 is built from 13 residues. V shed 7 bases and J 1 base; nucleotides not matched to a gene: 4. The CDR3 bases are TGCGCCAGCAAAGGGGGCAGGTCCTACGAGCAGTACTTC. Translating it yields CASKGGRSYEQYF.

This clone was recorded only once. The CDR3 region has the DNA TGTGCCAGCAGCGCGCTCAAGAACACTGAAGCTTTCTTT. Translated, it gives CASSALKNTEAFF. The chain has TRBV9 and TRBJ1-1; no clear D gene. V dropped 3 bases and J dropped 1 base, with 7 bases sitting between them. The CDR3 consists of 13 residues. From germline, CDR1 is SGDLS and CDR2 YYNGEE.

The chain uses TRBV6-1 and TRBJ1-6, with D uncertain. The ends were cut back, 2 bases at V and 7 bases at J, with 12 bases in the middle. The CDR3 spans 15 residues. Germline CDR1 and CDR2: MNHNS and SASEGT. The CDR3 nucleotides read TGTGCCAGCAGTGAAAGTAATGAGGGAAATTCACCCCTCCACTTT. Protein product: CASSESNEGNSPLHF.

The rearrangement joins TRBV29-1 to TRBJ2-7, with 8 bases matching TRBD1. Losses at the gene ends were 4 bases for V and 3 bases for J; bases not matched to a gene: 5. Per germline, CDR1 SQVTM and CDR2 ANQGSEA. The CDR3 runs to 13 residues. The CDR3 loop is CSVGGTGNYEQYF. DNA of the CDR3: TGCAGCGTTGGCGGGACAGGCAACTACGAGCAGTACTTC.

The chain is built from TRBV7-9 and TRBJ2-4; D gene uncertain. Germline V CDR1 and CDR2: SEHNR, FQNEAQ (reference sequence). The V and J ends lost 5 bases and 6 bases respectively, with 17 bases between them. The CDR3 totals 15 residues. This CDR3 reads CASSEDLRPGNIQYF. The CDR3 DNA reads TGTGCCAGCAGCGAAGACCTCCGCCCGGGAAACATTCAGTACTTC.

The genes are TRBV27 and TRBJ2-1, with TRBD1 matching over 8 bases. This CDR3 has 16 amino acids. Germline V gives CDR1 MNHEY, CDR2 SMNVEV (reference sequence). The trim removed 0 bases at V and 4 bases at J, leaving 5 bases unmatched. The CDR3 loop is CASSLSSGGLYNEQFF. The DNA for the CDR3 is TGTGCCAGCAGTTTATCATCAGGGGGCTTATACAATGAGCAGTTCTTC.

This clone was seen just once. V is TRBV7-9 and J is TRBJ2-7; no reliable D call. Germline CDR1 is SEHNR and CDR2 is FQNEAQ (reference sequence). The CDR3 is 11 residues long. V lost 5 bases and J 3 bases, leaving 5 bases between the germline ends. As DNA, the CDR3 is TGTGCCAGCAGCCCGATCTACGAGCAGTACTTC. It codes for CASSPIYEQYF.

This chain uses TRBV6-5 with TRBJ2-5; D is ambiguous. Deletions cut 5 bases from V and 5 bases from J, with 15 bases between. This CDR3 spans 14 amino acids. The germline V gene has CDR1 MNHEY and CDR2 SVGAGI. The CDR3 protein is CASSRDMFWETQYF. The CDR3 DNA follows: TGTGCCAGCAGTAGAGACATGTTTTGGGAGACCCAGTACTTC.

The genes are TRBV6-4 and TRBJ2-7, with 11 bases matching TRBD2. Germline CDR1 MRHNA, CDR2 SNTAGT. This CDR3 has 13 residues. The CDR3 coding sequence is TGTGCCAGCACCAGACCCATAGCGGGAGGGCCCTTGGTC. This gives the protein CASTRPIAGGPLV.

This clone has just one count. The chain has TRBV6-5 and TRBJ2-3; no firm D call. CDR1 is MNHEY, CDR2 SVGAGI, per germline. The CDR3 contains 13 residues. The germline V and J ends were trimmed by 8 bases and 1 base, with 10 bases remaining between them. CDR3 in DNA: TGTGCCAGCGCTCCCATCGGCACAGATACGCAGTATTTT. Amino acid sequence: CASAPIGTDTQYF.

The chain links TRBV20-1 to TRBJ2-1, with D possibly being TRBD2 (6 bases). The V gene's germline CDR1 is DFQATT and CDR2 SNEGSKA (reference sequence). This CDR3 spans 11 amino acids. V shed 7 bases and J shed 9 bases, with 13 bases lying between them. The CDR3 loop is CSVWRGSEQFF. The CDR3 DNA is TGCAGTGTCTGGCGGGGCAGTGAGCAGTTCTTC.

The rearrangement uses TRBV6-1 and TRBJ2-2, with 14 bases that match TRBD2. V gave up 4 bases and J gave up 3 bases; unmatched junction bases: 7. The CDR3 extends over 18 amino acids. The V gene's germline CDR1 is MNHNS and CDR2 SASEGT. CDR3 nucleotide sequence: TGTGCCAGCAGTGGGGCGACTAGCGGGGGGGCCCACACCGGGGAGCTGTTTTTT. It translates to CASSGATSGGAHTGELFF.

The V and J genes are TRBV7-9 and TRBJ1-2; D not certain. Germline V lookup: CDR1 SEHNR, CDR2 FQNEAQ (reference sequence). With 3 bases removed from V and 10 bases from J, the gap between germline ends came to 15 bases. The CDR3 contains 13 residues. The CDR3, as DNA: TGTGCCAGCAGCTTTGCATGGCCACCGGCCTACACCTTC. This encodes CASSFAWPPAYTF.

This chain connects TRBV7-2 to TRBJ1-3; D unresolved. There are 11 residues in the CDR3. The germline CDR1 and CDR2 sequences are SGHTA and FQGNSA. DNA for the CDR3: TGTGAAACAGATTCTGGAAACACCATATATTTT. Translated: CETDSGNTIYF. Full variable domain (rest looked up from reference TRBV7-2 and TRBJ1-3): GAGVSQSPSNKVTEKGKDVELRCDPISGHTALYWYRQSLGQGLEFLIYFQGNSAPDKSGLPSDRFSAERTGGSVSTLTIQRTQQEDSAVYLCETDSGNTIYFGEGSWLTVV.

CDR3: CAISPSGWLAGSYNEQFF. For the CDR3, the DNA is TGTGCCATCAGTCCTAGCGGTTGGCTAGCGGGAAGCTACAATGAGCAGTTCTTC. The chain has TRBV10-3 and TRBJ2-1, with 9 positions matching TRBD2. The J segment lost 3 bases and the V segment lost 5 bases, leaving 14 bases of the junction unmatched. Germline V gene data show CDR1 as ENHRY and CDR2 as SYGVKD. This CDR3 is built from 18 residues.

The V call is TRBV30, the J call TRBJ2-7; no definite D call. CDR1 and CDR2 from the germline V gene are GTSNPN and SVGIG (reference sequence). The CDR3 length is 14 residues. V shed 0 bases and J shed 6 bases, with 15 bases lying between them. The CDR3 protein is CAWSVARPDGEQYF. The DNA for the CDR3 is TGTGCCTGGAGTGTAGCCAGGCCGGACGGCGAGCAGTACTTC.